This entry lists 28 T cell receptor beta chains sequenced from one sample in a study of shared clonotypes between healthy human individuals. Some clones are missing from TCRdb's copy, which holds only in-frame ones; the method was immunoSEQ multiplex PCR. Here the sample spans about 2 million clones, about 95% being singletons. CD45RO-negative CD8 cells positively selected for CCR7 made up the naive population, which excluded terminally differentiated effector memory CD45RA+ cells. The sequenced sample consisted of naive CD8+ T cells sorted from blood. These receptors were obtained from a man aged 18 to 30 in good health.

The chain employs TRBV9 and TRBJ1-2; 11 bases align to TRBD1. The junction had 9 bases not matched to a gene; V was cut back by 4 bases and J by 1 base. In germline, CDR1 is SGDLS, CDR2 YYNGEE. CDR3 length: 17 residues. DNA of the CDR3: TGTGCCAGCAGCCCCGGGACAGGGGGGGTTCTTAACTATGGCTACACCTTC. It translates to CASSPGTGGVLNYGYTF.

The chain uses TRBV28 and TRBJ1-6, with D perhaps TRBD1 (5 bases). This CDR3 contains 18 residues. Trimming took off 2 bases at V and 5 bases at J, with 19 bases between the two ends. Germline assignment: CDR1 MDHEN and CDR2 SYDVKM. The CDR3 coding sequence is TGTGCCAGCAGTTTACATTGGGGCCGCGGGATAGATAATTCACCCCTCCACTTT. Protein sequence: CASSLHWGRGIDNSPLHF. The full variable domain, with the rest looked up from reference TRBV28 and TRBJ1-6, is DVKVTQSSRYLVKRTGEKVFLECVQDMDHENMFWYRQDPGLGLRLIYFSYDVKMKEKGDIPEGYSVSREKKERFSLILESASTNQTSMYLCASSLHWGRGIDNSPLHFGNGTRLTVT.

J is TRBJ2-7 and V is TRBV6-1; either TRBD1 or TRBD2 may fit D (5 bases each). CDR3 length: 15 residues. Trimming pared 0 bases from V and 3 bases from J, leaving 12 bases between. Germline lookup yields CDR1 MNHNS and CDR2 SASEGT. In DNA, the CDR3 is TGTGCCAGCAGTGAAGCGAAGGGGAGCGGCTACGAGCAGTACTTC. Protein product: CASSEAKGSGYEQYF.

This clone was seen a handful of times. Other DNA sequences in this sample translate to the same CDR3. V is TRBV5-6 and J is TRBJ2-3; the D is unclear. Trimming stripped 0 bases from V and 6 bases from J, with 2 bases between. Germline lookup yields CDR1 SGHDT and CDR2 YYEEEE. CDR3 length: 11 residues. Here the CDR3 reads CASSLGDTQYF. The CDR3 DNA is TGTGCCAGCAGCTTGGGTGATACGCAGTATTTT.

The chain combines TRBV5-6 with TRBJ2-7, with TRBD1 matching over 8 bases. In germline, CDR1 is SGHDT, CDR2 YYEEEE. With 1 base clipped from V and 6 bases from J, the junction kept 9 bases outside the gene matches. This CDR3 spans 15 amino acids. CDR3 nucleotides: TGTGCCAGCAGCTTGAGTACCAGGGGGCCCTCCGAGCAGTACTTC. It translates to CASSLSTRGPSEQYF.

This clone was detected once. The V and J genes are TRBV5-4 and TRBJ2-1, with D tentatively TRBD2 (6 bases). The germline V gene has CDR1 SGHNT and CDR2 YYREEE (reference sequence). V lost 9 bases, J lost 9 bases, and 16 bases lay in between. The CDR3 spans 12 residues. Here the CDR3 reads CATLTSRGEQFF. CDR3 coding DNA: TGTGCCACCCTAACTAGCCGCGGTGAGCAGTTCTTC.

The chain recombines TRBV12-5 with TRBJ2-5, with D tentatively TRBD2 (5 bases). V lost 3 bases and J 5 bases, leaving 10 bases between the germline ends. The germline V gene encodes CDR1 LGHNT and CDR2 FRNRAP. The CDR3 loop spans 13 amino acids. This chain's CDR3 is CASGLLGSETQYF. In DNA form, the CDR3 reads TGTGCTAGTGGTTTACTAGGGTCGGAGACCCAGTACTTC.

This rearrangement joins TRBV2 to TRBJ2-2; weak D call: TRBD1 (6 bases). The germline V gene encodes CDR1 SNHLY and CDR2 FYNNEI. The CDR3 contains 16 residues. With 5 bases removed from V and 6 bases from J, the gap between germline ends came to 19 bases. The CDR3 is CASSFSITGIAGELFF. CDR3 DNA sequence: TGTGCCAGCAGTTTTTCTATAACAGGGATAGCCGGGGAGCTGTTTTTT.

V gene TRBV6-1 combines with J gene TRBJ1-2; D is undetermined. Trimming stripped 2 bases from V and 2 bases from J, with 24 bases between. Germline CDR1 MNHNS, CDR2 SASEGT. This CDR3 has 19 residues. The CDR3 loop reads CASSEWFSRRKVDNYGYTF. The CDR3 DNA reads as TGTGCCAGCAGTGAATGGTTCTCGAGGCGAAAAGTCGACAACTATGGCTACACCTTC.

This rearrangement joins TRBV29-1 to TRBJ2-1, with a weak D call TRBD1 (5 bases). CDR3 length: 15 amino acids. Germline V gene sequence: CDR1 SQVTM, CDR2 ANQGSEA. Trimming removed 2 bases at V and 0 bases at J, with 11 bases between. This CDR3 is CSVETGDFSYNEQFF. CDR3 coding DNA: TGCAGCGTTGAAACAGGTGATTTCTCCTACAATGAGCAGTTCTTC.

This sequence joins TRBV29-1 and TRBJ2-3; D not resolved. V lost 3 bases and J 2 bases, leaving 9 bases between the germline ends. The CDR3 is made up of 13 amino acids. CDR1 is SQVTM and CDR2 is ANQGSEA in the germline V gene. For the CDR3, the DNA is TGCAGCGTTGAGCCGTTTAACACAGATACGCAGTATTTT. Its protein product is CSVEPFNTDTQYF.

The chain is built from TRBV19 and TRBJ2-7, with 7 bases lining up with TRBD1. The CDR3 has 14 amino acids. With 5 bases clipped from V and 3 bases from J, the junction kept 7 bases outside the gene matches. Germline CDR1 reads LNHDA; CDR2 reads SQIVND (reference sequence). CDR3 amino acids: CASSSPRDSYEQYF. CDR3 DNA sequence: TGTGCCAGTAGTTCCCCCCGGGACAGCTACGAGCAGTACTTC.

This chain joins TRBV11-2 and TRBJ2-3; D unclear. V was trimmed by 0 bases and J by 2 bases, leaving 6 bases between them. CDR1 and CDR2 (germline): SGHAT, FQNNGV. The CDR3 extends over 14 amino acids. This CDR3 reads CASSLDDATDTQYF. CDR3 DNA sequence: TGTGCCAGCAGCTTAGATGACGCCACAGATACGCAGTATTTT.

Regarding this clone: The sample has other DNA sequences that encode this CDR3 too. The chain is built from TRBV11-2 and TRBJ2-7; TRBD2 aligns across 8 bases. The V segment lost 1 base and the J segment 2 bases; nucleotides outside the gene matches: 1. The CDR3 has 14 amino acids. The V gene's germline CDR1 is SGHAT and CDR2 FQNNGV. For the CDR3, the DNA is TGTGCCAGCAGCTTAGCGGGACTAGCCTACGAGCAGTACTTC. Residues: CASSLAGLAYEQYF.

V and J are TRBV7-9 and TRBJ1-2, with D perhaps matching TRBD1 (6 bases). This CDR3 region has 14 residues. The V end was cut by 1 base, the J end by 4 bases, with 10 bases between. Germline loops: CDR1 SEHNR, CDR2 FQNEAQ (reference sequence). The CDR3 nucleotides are TGTGCCAGCAGCTTAGGGACAGACATCTATGGCTACACCTTC. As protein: CASSLGTDIYGYTF.

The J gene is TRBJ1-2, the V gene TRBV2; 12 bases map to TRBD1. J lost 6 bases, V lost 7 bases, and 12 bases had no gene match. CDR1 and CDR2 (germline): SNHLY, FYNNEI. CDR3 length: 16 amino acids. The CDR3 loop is CASTHGPGQGADGYTF. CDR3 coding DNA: TGTGCCAGCACTCATGGTCCGGGACAGGGGGCCGATGGCTACACCTTC. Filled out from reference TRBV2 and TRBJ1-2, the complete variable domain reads EPEVTQTPSHQVTQMGQEVILRCVPISNHLYFYWYRQILGQKVEFLVSFYNNEISEKSEIFDDQFSVERPDGSNFTLKIRSTKLEDSAMYFCASTHGPGQGADGYTFGSGTRLTVV.

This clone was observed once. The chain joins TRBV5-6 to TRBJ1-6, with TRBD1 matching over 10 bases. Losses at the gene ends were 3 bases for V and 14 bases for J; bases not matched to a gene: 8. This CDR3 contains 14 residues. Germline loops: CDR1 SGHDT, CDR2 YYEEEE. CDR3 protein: CASSYGTGDYSLHF. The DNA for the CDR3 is TGTGCCAGCAGCTACGGGACAGGGGATTATTCCCTCCACTTT.

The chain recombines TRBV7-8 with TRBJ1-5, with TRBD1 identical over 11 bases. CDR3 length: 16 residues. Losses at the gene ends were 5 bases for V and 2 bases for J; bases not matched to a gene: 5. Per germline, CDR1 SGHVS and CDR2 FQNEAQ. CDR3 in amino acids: CASSGQGAIGNQPQHF. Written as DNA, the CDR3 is TGTGCCAGCAGCGGACAGGGGGCGATTGGCAATCAGCCCCAGCATTTT.

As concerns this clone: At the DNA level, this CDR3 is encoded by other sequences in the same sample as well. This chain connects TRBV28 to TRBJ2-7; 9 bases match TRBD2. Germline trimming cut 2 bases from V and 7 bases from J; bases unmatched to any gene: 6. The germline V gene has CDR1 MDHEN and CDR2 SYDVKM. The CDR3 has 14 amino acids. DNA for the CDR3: TGTGCCAGCAGTTTACTTGCGGGGGGGCAAGAGCAGTACTTC. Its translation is CASSLLAGGQEQYF.

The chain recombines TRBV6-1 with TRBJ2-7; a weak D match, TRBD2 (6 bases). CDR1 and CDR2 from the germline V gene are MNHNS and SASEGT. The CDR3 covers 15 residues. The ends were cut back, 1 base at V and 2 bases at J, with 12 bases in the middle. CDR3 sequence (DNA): TGTGCCAGCAGTGAAGGCCCTAGCGTTGCCTACGAGCAGTACTTC. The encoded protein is CASSEGPSVAYEQYF.

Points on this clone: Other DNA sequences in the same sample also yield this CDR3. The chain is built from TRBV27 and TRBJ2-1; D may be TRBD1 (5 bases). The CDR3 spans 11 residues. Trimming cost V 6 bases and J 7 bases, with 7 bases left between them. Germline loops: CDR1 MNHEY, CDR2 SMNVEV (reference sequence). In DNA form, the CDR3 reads TGTGCCAGCAGCAAGGGGAATGAGCAGTTCTTC. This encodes CASSKGNEQFF.

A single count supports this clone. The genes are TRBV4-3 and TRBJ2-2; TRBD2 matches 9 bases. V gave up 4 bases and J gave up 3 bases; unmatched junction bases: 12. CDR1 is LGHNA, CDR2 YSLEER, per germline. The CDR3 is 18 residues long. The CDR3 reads CASSLIYGREGDTGELFF. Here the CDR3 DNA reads TGCGCCAGCAGCCTTATATACGGGCGGGAGGGTGACACCGGGGAGCTGTTTTTT.

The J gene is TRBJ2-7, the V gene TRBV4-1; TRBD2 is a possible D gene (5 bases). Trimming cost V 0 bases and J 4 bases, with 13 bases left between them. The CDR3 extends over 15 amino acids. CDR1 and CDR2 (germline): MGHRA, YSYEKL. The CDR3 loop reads CASSQETRSIYEQYF. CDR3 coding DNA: TGCGCCAGCAGCCAAGAAACTAGGTCGATATACGAGCAGTACTTC.

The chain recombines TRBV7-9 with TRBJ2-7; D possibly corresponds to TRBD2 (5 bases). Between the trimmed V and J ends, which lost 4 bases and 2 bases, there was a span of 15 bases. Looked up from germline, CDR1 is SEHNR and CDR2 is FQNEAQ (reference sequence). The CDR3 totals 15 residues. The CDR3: CASSSDYLPTYEQYF. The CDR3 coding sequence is TGTGCCAGCAGCTCCGACTACCTCCCAACCTACGAGCAGTACTTC.

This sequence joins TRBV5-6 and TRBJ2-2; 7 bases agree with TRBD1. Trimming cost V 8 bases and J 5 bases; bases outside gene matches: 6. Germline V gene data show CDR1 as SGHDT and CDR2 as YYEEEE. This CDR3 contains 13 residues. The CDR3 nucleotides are TGTGCCAGGAAGGGGGCAGTAACCGGGGAGCTGTTTTTT. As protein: CARKGAVTGELFF.

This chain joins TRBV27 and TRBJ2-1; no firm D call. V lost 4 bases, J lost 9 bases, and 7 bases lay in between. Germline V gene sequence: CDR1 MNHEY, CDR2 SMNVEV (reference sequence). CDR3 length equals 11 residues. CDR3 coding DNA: TGTGCCAGCAGTTCGGGCCCTGAGCAGTTCTTC. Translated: CASSSGPEQFF.

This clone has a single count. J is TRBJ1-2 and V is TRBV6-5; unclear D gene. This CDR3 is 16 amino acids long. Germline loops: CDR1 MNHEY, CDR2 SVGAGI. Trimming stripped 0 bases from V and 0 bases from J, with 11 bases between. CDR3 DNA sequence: TGTGCCAGCAGTTACTCCGACGGATACCCTAACTATGGCTACACCTTC. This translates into CASSYSDGYPNYGYTF.

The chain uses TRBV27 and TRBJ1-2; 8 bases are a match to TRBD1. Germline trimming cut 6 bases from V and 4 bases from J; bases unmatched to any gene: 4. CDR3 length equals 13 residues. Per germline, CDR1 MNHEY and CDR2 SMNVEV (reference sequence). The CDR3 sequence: CASSPGGSYGYTF. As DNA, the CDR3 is TGTGCCAGCAGCCCAGGGGGCTCCTATGGCTACACCTTC.